This T cell receptor (beta chain) was sequenced during a study of CD8+CD57+ T cells in acquired aplastic anemia. Study as a whole: CD4+ and CD8+ cells, once sorted, gave DNA averaging around 3.4 ug.

The CDR3 consists of 14 residues. Trimming shortened V by 5 bases and J by 1 base, and 9 bases separated the two germline ends. Sequencing was done on patients that had shown CD8+CD57+ cell expansion by flow cytometry. Severe acquired aplastic anemia was present in every patient. No therapy was given to patients before blood sampling. Genomic DNA was employed as the template in profiling TCR beta VDJ and CDR3. TCRdb reprocessed the reads via MiXCR and lists one record per CDR3 protein. The sample lists some 200,000 distinct CDR3 sequences; approximately 48% were seen once. The material sequenced was sorted CD4+, CD8+, or CD8+CD57+ T cells (not recorded which) from PBMCs. The rearrangement uses TRBV12-3 or TRBV12-4 and TRBJ1-3; D is undetermined. The receptor was derived from a human donor with aplastic anemia. For the CDR3, the DNA is TGTGCCAGCAGTGCGTCTTCATCTGGAAACACCATATATTTT. It encodes CASSASSSGNTIYF.